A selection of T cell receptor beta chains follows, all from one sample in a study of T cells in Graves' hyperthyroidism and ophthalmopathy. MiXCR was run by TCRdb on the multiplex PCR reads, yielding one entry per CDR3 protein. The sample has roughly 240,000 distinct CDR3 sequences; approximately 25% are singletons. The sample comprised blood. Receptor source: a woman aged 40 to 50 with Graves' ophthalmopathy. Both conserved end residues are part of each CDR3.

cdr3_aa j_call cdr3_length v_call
CSARDPSGLSYEQYF TRBJ2-7 15 TRBV20-1
CSAPGQGRETQYF TRBJ2-5 13 TRBV20-1
CASSHRDSGNTIYF TRBJ1-3 14 TRBV12-3/TRBV12-4
CASSHSTGEASNQPQHF TRBJ1-5 17 TRBV6-8
CASSTGQGFYEQYF TRBJ2-7 14 TRBV5-1
CSASPGGSYEQYF TRBJ2-7 13 TRBV20-1
CASSYGERTEAFF TRBJ1-1 13 TRBV11-1
CASAGGQINTGELFF TRBJ2-2 15 TRBV5-1
CASSYWQGVQPQHF TRBJ1-5 14 TRBV6-5
CSAGQGAGGGQPQHF TRBJ1-5 15 TRBV20-1
CAWSLQTNTDTQYF TRBJ2-3 14 TRBV30
CASSTGTTTGELFF TRBJ2-2 14 TRBV2
CSEQGQETQYF TRBJ2-5 11 TRBV20-1
CASRPGRAFYEQFF . 14 TRBV12-3/TRBV12-4
CASSRLAGGPTGELFF TRBJ2-2 16 TRBV19
CASSPETGLNIQYF TRBJ2-4 14 TRBV12-3/TRBV12-4
CASGSQGTVETQYF TRBJ2-5 14 TRBV28
CASAEKPESYNSPLHF TRBJ1-6 16 TRBV28
CASSTAAGGTYEQYF TRBJ2-7 15 TRBV6-2/TRBV6-3
CASRSGGPGQPQHF TRBJ1-5 14 TRBV6-2/TRBV6-3
CASSWAPEVGYEQYF TRBJ2-7 15 TRBV27
CASSQDPRNTEAFF TRBJ1-1 14 TRBV4-2
CASSEMGATQETQYF TRBJ2-5 15 TRBV6-1
CASSLSSASYEQYF TRBJ2-7 14 TRBV7-2
CASSYTGGRETQYF TRBJ2-5 14 TRBV28
CSVLQGDSNQPQHF TRBJ1-5 14 TRBV29-1
CASSIMDSLRYGYTF TRBJ1-2 15 TRBV19
CASSYRDRPGELFF TRBJ2-2 14 TRBV11-3
CASTETSGRVYEQYF TRBJ2-7 15 TRBV6-1
CASSLERPGNSPLHF TRBJ1-6 15 TRBV5-1
CASSPPRGNSYEQYF TRBJ2-7 15 TRBV28
CAWSRRAEAFF TRBJ1-1 11 TRBV30
CASSQVRVPAFF TRBJ1-1 12 TRBV14
CASGQGSETQYF TRBJ2-5 12 TRBV27
CASFGANYGYTF TRBJ1-2 12 TRBV28
CASSPGGYYEQYF TRBJ2-7 13 TRBV7-9
CASSQPSGLPKYF TRBJ2-7 13 TRBV4-1
CASSLHGRDYEQYF TRBJ2-7 14 TRBV28
CLWTGGISYEQYF TRBJ2-7 13 TRBV7-2
CAISDVNTEAFF TRBJ1-1 12 TRBV10-3
CASSSPFSREGTQYF TRBJ2-5 15 TRBV4-1
CASSLTPGQAITGELFF TRBJ2-2 17 TRBV5-1
CASSLTTDTQYF TRBJ2-3 12 TRBV13
CASSFRVGRNQETQYF TRBJ2-5 16 TRBV28
CASSYSGLNTEAFF TRBJ1-1 14 TRBV6-5
CSVGNRANYGYTF TRBJ1-2 13 TRBV29-1
CASTLGQGGEETQYF TRBJ2-5 15 TRBV28
CASSGLAKETQYF TRBJ2-5 13 TRBV6-2/TRBV6-3